Each of the 9 T cell receptor beta chains below was sequenced from the same sample in a study of a mutant IDH1 vaccine in newly diagnosed glioma. The repertoire was sequenced with immunoSEQ multiplex PCR; TCRdb's copy has only in-frame clones and lacks some. The sample lists over 35,000 clones; approximately 84% were seen once. Which antigens these TCRs recognize remains unknown. The sample's time point: week 23, last vaccination. Vaccinated patients received 300 ug of mutant IDH1 20-mer peptide per dose, with topical imiquimod. Here the sequenced sample was PBMCs, taken from a glioma patient whose treatment included an IDH1 peptide vaccine. The receptors come from a woman aged 18-35 years with glioma. Some clones in this sample may be carry-over from other donors' samples.

This clone appeared once. V usage is TRBV7-2 and J usage is TRBJ1-4; D is ambiguous. CDR1 and CDR2 (germline): SGHTA, FQGNSA. CDR3 length: 17 residues. Between the trimmed V and J ends, which lost 5 bases and 5 bases, there was a span of 21 bases. The DNA for the CDR3 is TGTGCCAGCAGCCTATCGGGCGCAAGGCACTTCAATGAAAAACTGTTTTTT. Translation gives CASSLSGARHFNEKLFF.

This chain connects TRBV30 to TRBJ2-7, with TRBD2 matching 12 bases. Looked up from germline, CDR1 is GTSNPN and CDR2 is SVGIG (reference sequence). V trimming: 3 bases; J trimming: 1 base; junction bases outside the gene matches: 10. The CDR3 loop spans 17 amino acids. The CDR3 nucleotides are TGTGCCTGGAGCGGGCAGAGAACTAGCGGGAGGTCCTACGAGCAGTACTTC. It codes for CAWSGQRTSGRSYEQYF.

The chain combines TRBV10-2 with TRBJ2-1; TRBD2 matches at 9 bases. CDR1 is WSHSY, CDR2 SAAADI, per germline. The V gene end was trimmed by 4 bases and the J gene end by 5 bases; junction bases not matched to a gene: 3. The CDR3 is made up of 14 amino acids. CDR3 loop: CASSVTSGHNEQFF. The DNA of the CDR3 is TGCGCCAGCAGTGTGACTAGCGGACACAATGAGCAGTTCTTC.

The chain joins TRBV23-1 to TRBJ2-7; D possibly corresponds to TRBD1 (7 bases). TRBV23-1 qualifies as an ORF whose function is uncertain. The V end lost 8 bases, the J end lost 7 bases, and 24 bases lay between the germline ends. The CDR3 loop spans 15 amino acids. DNA for the CDR3: TGCGCCAGCTGCCCTTCAGGGGGGAGGTCGGGGGAGCAGTACTTC. It specifies CASCPSGGRSGEQYF.

The chain carries TRBV5-4 and TRBJ2-2; D is undetermined. V lost 1 base and J 7 bases, leaving 5 bases between the germline ends. This CDR3 contains 12 residues. Germline lookup yields CDR1 SGHNT and CDR2 YYREEE (reference sequence). The CDR3 is CASSLSGGELFF. The CDR3 coding sequence is TGTGCCAGCAGCTTGAGTGGCGGGGAGCTGTTTTTT.

The chain joins TRBV19 to TRBJ2-3, with D possibly matching TRBD1 (6 bases). The CDR3 is made up of 11 amino acids. The ends were cut back, 6 bases at V and 10 bases at J, with 11 bases in the middle. Germline CDR1 LNHDA, CDR2 SQIVND (reference sequence). The CDR3 is CASREQGPQYF. The CDR3 DNA sequence: TGTGCCAGTAGAGAACAGGGTCCGCAGTATTTT.

V usage is TRBV9 and J usage is TRBJ1-1; perhaps TRBD1 as D (5 bases). Deletions cut 2 bases from V and 1 base from J, with 12 bases between. The CDR3 length is 15 residues. Germline V CDR1 and CDR2: SGDLS, YYNGEE. The CDR3 protein is CASSVGTLGNTEAFF. CDR3 DNA: TGTGCCAGCAGCGTGGGGACCCTGGGGAACACTGAAGCTTTCTTT. Looking up the rest from reference TRBV9 and TRBJ1-1 gives the full variable domain: DSGVTQTPKHLITATGQRVTLRCSPRSGDLSVYWYQQSLDQGLQFLIQYYNGEERAKGNILERFSAQQFPDLHSELNLSSLELGDSALYFCASSVGTLGNTEAFFGQGTRLTVV.

The chain uses TRBV2 and TRBJ2-5, with 7 bases aligning to TRBD1. The germline V gene encodes CDR1 SNHLY and CDR2 FYNNEI. CDR3 length: 13 amino acids. After removal of 6 bases from V and 2 bases from J, the junction contained 3 bases not matched to a gene. CDR3 residues: CASSGDRQETQYF. Written as DNA, the CDR3 is TGTGCCAGCAGCGGGGACAGACAAGAGACCCAGTACTTC.

The V gene is TRBV5-4, the J gene TRBJ1-2; 9 bases agree with TRBD1. The CDR3 is 12 residues long. Germline lookup yields CDR1 SGHNT and CDR2 YYREEE (reference sequence). J lost 6 bases, V lost 4 bases, and 1 base had no gene match. This CDR3 is CASSRDRDGYTF. The CDR3 DNA follows: TGTGCCAGCAGCCGGGACAGGGATGGCTACACCTTC.